This is a list of T cell receptor beta chains from one sample in a study of Ad26.COV2.S vaccination and SARS-CoV-2 variants. TCRdb keeps only in-frame clones here, not all; method: immunoSEQ multiplex PCR. The sample comprises more than 400,000 clones, about nine tenths of which are singletons, and around 1.8% rests with the top ten. The specimen was peripheral blood, collected in a trial of Ad26.COV2.S vaccine versus placebo. These receptors were taken from a person aged 18-65 years who received the Ad26.COV2.S COVID-19 vaccine or a placebo. The CDR3 runs from the conserved cysteine through the conserved F or W. A D gene is named only where the DNA matches it firmly. Expanded clones get a size class; other rows say once, few or many, or leave the size out.

-,TRBJ2-3,TRBV29-1,TRBD2,CSVEKRGTSGGPSTDTQYF,TGCAGCGTTGAAAAACGAGGGACTAGCGGGGGGCCGAGCACAGATACGCAGTATTTT
-,TRBJ2-7,TRBV6-1,-,CASSNQQYEQYF,TGTGCCAGCAGTAATCAACAGTACGAGCAGTACTTC
-,TRBJ1-3,TRBV6-5,-,CASSSNGQNSGNTIYF,TGTGCCAGCAGTTCAAACGGACAGAACTCTGGAAACACCATATATTTT
-,TRBJ2-3,TRBV7-9,-,CASSLGSQITDTQYF,TGTGCCAGCAGTCTTGGGAGCCAGATCACAGATACGCAGTATTTT
-,TRBJ1-4,TRBV6-5,-,CASKAGQGGEKLFF,TGTGCCAGCAAGGCTGGTCAGGGTGGTGAAAAACTGTTTTTT
-,TRBJ2-1,TRBV6-4,-,CASSAGGASSYNEQFF,TGTGCCAGCAGTGCCGGCGGGGCAAGCTCCTACAATGAGCAGTTCTTC
-,TRBJ2-7,TRBV28,-,CASSFTGFSYEQYF,TGTGCCAGCAGTTTTACGGGGTTCTCCTACGAGCAGTACTTC
-,TRBJ1-4,TRBV4-1,-,CASSQATVYATNEKLFF,TGCGCCAGCAGCCAAGCTACCGTTTATGCAACTAATGAAAAACTGTTTTTT
-,TRBJ2-7,TRBV30,-,CAWSRWVDTYEQYF,TGTGCCTGGAGTCGATGGGTCGACACCTACGAGCAGTACTTC
once,TRBJ1-4,TRBV28,TRBD1,CASRQGVNEKLFF,TGTGCCAGCCGACAGGGGGTTAATGAAAAACTGTTTTTT
-,TRBJ2-7,TRBV6-2/TRBV6-3,-,CASSEAGHLEQYF,TGTGCCAGCAGCGAAGCGGGCCACCTGGAGCAGTACTTC
-,TRBJ1-1,TRBV9,-,CASSPGQRGTEAFF,TGTGCCAGCAGCCCCGGACAGCGGGGCACTGAAGCTTTCTTT
-,TRBJ2-2,TRBV19,TRBD1,CASSPGTVNTGELFF,TGTGCCAGTTCCCCCGGGACAGTGAACACCGGGGAGCTGTTTTTT
-,TRBJ2-1,TRBV11-2,-,CASSFNGGSYNEQFF,TGTGCCAGCAGCTTTAACGGGGGCTCCTACAATGAGCAGTTCTTC
-,TRBJ2-3,TRBV4-1,TRBD2,CASSQDLGGDTQYF,TGCGCCAGCAGCCAAGATCTGGGAGGGGATACGCAGTATTTT
-,TRBJ2-3,TRBV9,TRBD2,CASSTGLAGGRSTDTQYF,TGTGCCAGCAGCACCGGACTAGCGGGGGGCCGGAGCACAGATACGCAGTATTTT
-,TRBJ2-7,TRBV11-2,-,CASSLGGETTKQYF,TGTGCCAGCAGCTTAGGCGGGGAGACTACGAAGCAGTACTTC
-,TRBJ2-7,TRBV27,-,CASSRGFLDEQYF,TGTGCCAGCAGTCGGGGGTTCTTGGACGAGCAGTACTTC
-,TRBJ2-2,TRBV4-3,-,CASSQGGALGGELFF,TGCGCCAGCAGCCAAGGGGGGGCCCTGGGCGGGGAGCTGTTTTTT
-,TRBJ2-7,TRBV7-9,-,CASSRGRLGSYEQYF,TGTGCCAGCAGCCGAGGGCGGTTAGGCTCCTACGAGCAGTACTTC
-,TRBJ1-6,TRBV6-5,-,CASNTDSNSPLHF,TGTGCCAGCAACACGGATTCTAATTCACCCCTCCACTTT
-,TRBJ2-5,TRBV6-2/TRBV6-3,-,CASSRDSQETQYF,TGTGCCAGCAGTCGGGACTCCCAAGAGACCCAGTACTTC
few,TRBJ1-2,TRBV4-1,TRBD1,CASSLSGTGDGYTF,TGCGCCAGCAGCCTGTCCGGGACAGGGGACGGCTACACCTTC
-,TRBJ1-1,TRBV13,-,CASALSGARVRDTTEAFF,TGTGCCAGCGCCCTATCGGGGGCCAGGGTTCGTGATACCACTGAAGCTTTCTTT
once,TRBJ1-2,TRBV7-2,-,CASSAGGVQVGYTF,TGTGCCAGCAGCGCCGGGGGGGTACAGGTCGGCTACACCTTC